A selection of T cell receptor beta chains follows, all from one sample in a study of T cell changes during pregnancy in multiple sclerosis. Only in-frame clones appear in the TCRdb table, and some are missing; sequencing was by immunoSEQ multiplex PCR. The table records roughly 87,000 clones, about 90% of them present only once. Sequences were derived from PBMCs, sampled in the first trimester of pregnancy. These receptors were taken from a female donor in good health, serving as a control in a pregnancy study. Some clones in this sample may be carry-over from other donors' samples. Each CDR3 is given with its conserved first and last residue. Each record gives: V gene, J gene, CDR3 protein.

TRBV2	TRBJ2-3	CASSHDGGAGGTDTQYF
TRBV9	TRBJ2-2	CASSLGGPNTGELFF
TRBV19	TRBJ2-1	CASSPVVAGYNEQFF
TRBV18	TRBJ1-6	CASSPIGEGFNSPLHF
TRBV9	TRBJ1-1	CASSVATEAFF
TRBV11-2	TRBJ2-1	CASRNRVHEQFF
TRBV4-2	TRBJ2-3	CASSQDPKLAGGGTQYF
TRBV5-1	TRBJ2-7	CASSLAAGVEYEQYF
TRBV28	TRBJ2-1	CASTTGSSYNEQFF
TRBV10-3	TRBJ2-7	CAISESGQPSYEQYF
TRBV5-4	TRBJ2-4	CASSLGDRGTDGVYF
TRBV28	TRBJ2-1	CASSTGTSGSDEQFF
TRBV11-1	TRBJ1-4	CASSLAGGMSEKLFF
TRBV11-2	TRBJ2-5	CASSLSTGGSETQYF
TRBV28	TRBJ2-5	CASRWGGKETQYF
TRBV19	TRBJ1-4	CASSSRITNEKLFF
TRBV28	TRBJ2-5	CASSSQGLAGETQYF
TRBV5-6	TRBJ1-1	CASSLEYRGGTEAFF